This TCR beta chain was obtained from a study of breast tumors, draining lymph nodes, adjacent tissues. CDR1 is SQVTM and CDR2 is ANQGSEA in the germline V gene. The CDR3 loop spans 12 amino acids. V was cut by 4 bases and J by 7 bases, with 10 bases left in between. MiXCR, run by TCRdb on the multiplex PCR reads, gives a single entry per CDR3 protein. The sample lists about 16,000 distinct CDR3 sequences, roughly 50% occurring once. This TCR was recovered from a female donor with breast cancer. Some clones in this sample may be carry-over from other donors' samples. Source material: tumor-adjacent breast tissue. The rearrangement uses TRBV29-1 and TRBJ2-2, with D possibly being TRBD2 (6 bases). The DNA for the CDR3 is TGCAGCGTTGCATACGGGAGCGGGGAGCTGTTTTTT. Protein: CSVAYGSGELFF.